The present T cell receptor (beta chain) was sequenced within a study of metastatic and nonmetastatic thyroid tumors. Background on the study: For malignant and benign thyroid patients, tumor or nodule tissue and blood were the sources whose repertoires were compared.

Study-level points and caveats: It was reportedly found that TCR beta diversity was significantly higher in malignant thyroid tumors than in benign nodules, a difference seen in both blood and tumor samples.

Points on this clone: The antigen remains undetermined.

Nobody among the patients had been given any treatment before thyroid surgery. In the study's own analysis: Across clinicopathological groups, CDR3 differences served as the basis for building a distant-metastasis classifier for papillary thyroid cancer. TCRdb re-called clones from the PCR reads using MiXCR. The V and J calls shown here were made by TCRdb, not taken from the authors' results. Among some 21,000 clones listed, 12% were seen once. With 7 bases removed from V and 3 bases from J, the gap between germline ends came to 21 bases. Germline CDR1 and CDR2: SGHAT and FQDESV (reference sequence). The CDR3 has 16 residues.

V is TRBV11-1 and J is TRBJ1-1, with D possibly TRBD1 on 6 matching bases. This TCR came from a male donor with papillary thyroid cancer or a benign thyroid nodule (not recorded which). Some clones in this sample may be carry-over from other donors' samples. Sequenced material: blood. The CDR3 coding sequence is TGTGCCAGCATACTGAGACAGGTAGCTCCCTACACTGAAGCTTTCTTT. Amino acid sequence: CASILRQVAPYTEAFF.